This TCR beta chain was identified during a study of T cell responses to AZD1222 COVID-19 vaccine. Study-wide context: Second doses at about 4 or about 12 weeks were pooled.

Study results and limitations: Among those given AZD1222, only five or six were seropositive at baseline. Targets within unmutated variant regions were reportedly found for nearly half of spike-specific TCRs. Repertoires in all cases were sampled only once the peak T cell response had passed.

Details on this clone: As yet, its antigen is unknown.

This table comes from immunoSEQ multiplex PCR, and its TCRdb copy is limited to in-frame clones, with some not included. The table lists 65,000 to 85,000 clones, around 83% of them singletons. The CDR3 consists of 18 residues. The germline V gene encodes CDR1 LGHNA and CDR2 YSLEER. With 0 bases clipped from V and 2 bases from J, the junction kept 10 bases outside the gene matches. The TCR comes from an adult in good health. Sequencing used peripheral blood, obtained on day 0 of AZD1222 vaccination. V gene TRBV4-3 combines with J gene TRBJ1-5, with 7 nucleotides matching TRBD1. This CDR3 is CASSQDKVADRGNQPQHF. The CDR3 nucleotides read TGCGCCAGCAGCCAAGATAAGGTGGCTGACAGGGGCAATCAGCCCCAGCATTTT.